A single sample is the source of the 23 T cell receptor beta chains below, sequenced in a study of blood T cell repertoires in COVID-19. Using immunoSEQ multiplex PCR, the repertoire was profiled, and TCRdb retains in-frame clones only, with some absent. The repertoire includes a few hundred thousand clones, around four fifths of them detected once, and roughly 1.9% sits in the top ten. Sequenced sample: peripheral blood. The receptor source for this set is a man aged 25 to 40 who had recovered from COVID-19.

This clone was picked up one time. The chain carries TRBV14 and TRBJ2-3; D is perhaps TRBD2 (7 bases). The V gene's germline CDR1 is SGHDN and CDR2 FVKESK. The CDR3 covers 15 residues. Trimming shortened V by 6 bases and J by 6 bases, and 19 bases separated the two germline ends. The CDR3 DNA follows: TGTGCCAGCAGGTGGTTAATGAGGGGGGGGGATACGCAGTATTTT. Its protein is CASRWLMRGGDTQYF. Variable domain in full (rest from reference TRBV14 and TRBJ2-3): EAGVTQFPSHSVIEKGQTVTLRCDPISGHDNLYWYRRVMGKEIKFLLHFVKESKQDESGMPNNRFLAERTGGTYSTLKVQPAELEDSGVYFCASRWLMRGGDTQYFGPGTRLTVL.

The chain recombines TRBV12-5 with TRBJ2-7, with 9 bases that match TRBD1. Germline V CDR1 and CDR2: LGHNT, FRNRAP. After removal of 6 bases from V and 7 bases from J, the junction contained 13 bases not matched to a gene. This CDR3 has 15 amino acids. The CDR3 reads CASGPRNRGPWEQYF. The CDR3 nucleotides are TGTGCTAGTGGCCCTCGAAACAGGGGGCCGTGGGAGCAGTACTTC. The full variable domain, with the rest looked up from reference TRBV12-5 and TRBJ2-7, is DARVTQTPRHKVTEMGQEVTMRCQPILGHNTVFWYRQTMMQGLELLAYFRNRAPLDDSGMPKDRFSAEMPDATLATLKIQPSEPRDSAVYFCASGPRNRGPWEQYFGPGTRLTVT.

The chain combines TRBV6-5 with TRBJ2-5; 7 bases map to TRBD1. Losses at the gene ends were 6 bases for V and 4 bases for J; bases not matched to a gene: 5. This CDR3 is 13 amino acids long. The germline gives CDR1 MNHEY, CDR2 SVGAGI. This chain's CDR3 is CASRPGQRETQYF. CDR3 bases: TGTGCCAGCAGGCCGGGACAGCGAGAGACCCAGTACTTC.

The rearrangement links TRBV7-6 to TRBJ2-2; D possibly corresponds to TRBD2 (5 bases). The V gene lost 4 bases and the J gene lost 4 bases, with 19 bases spanning the gap. The CDR3 length is 17 residues. Germline CDR1 reads SGHVS; CDR2 reads FNYEAQ. The CDR3: CASSSRFSGSGTGELFF. The CDR3 DNA reads as TGTGCCAGCAGCTCCCGGTTTTCGGGGTCGGGCACCGGGGAGCTGTTTTTT.

The J gene is TRBJ1-6, the V gene TRBV16, with 8 bases identical to TRBD1. This CDR3 spans 15 amino acids. V lost 4 bases, J lost 9 bases, and 8 bases stayed unmatched. Germline assignment: CDR1 KGHSY and CDR2 FQNENV. The CDR3 loop is CASSRTGNDGSPLHF. The CDR3 bases are TGTGCCAGCAGCCGGACAGGGAATGACGGTTCACCCCTCCACTTT.

The chain links TRBV4-1 to TRBJ1-1; possibly TRBD1 for D (5 bases). V dropped 3 bases and J dropped 5 bases, with 10 bases sitting between them. This CDR3 is built from 13 residues. The germline V gene has CDR1 MGHRA and CDR2 YSYEKL. The CDR3 nucleotides read TGCGCCAGCAGCCATCTCACAGGTACTGAAGCTTTCTTT. Protein sequence: CASSHLTGTEAFF.

V usage is TRBV10-3 and J usage is TRBJ2-7; possibly TRBD1 for D (6 bases). CDR1 and CDR2 from the germline V gene are ENHRY and SYGVKD. Trimming removed 6 bases at V and 4 bases at J, with 13 bases between. This CDR3 contains 13 residues. DNA for the CDR3: TGTGCCATCAGCCGGGACACCCGATACGAGCAGTACGTC. Its protein is CAISRDTRYEQYV.

The V call is TRBV4-1, the J call TRBJ2-1; 7 bases agree with TRBD1. This CDR3 spans 16 amino acids. The V and J ends lost 3 bases and 2 bases, in that order; junction bases with no gene match: 7. Per germline, CDR1 MGHRA and CDR2 YSYEKL. The CDR3 DNA sequence: TGCGCCAGCAGCCACGCTAGGGACAGCCCCTACAATGAGCAGTTCTTC. Its protein product is CASSHARDSPYNEQFF.

The V and J genes are TRBV4-1 and TRBJ2-2; D possibly corresponds to TRBD2 (6 bases). CDR3 size: 13 residues. Germline V gene lookup returns CDR1 MGHRA and CDR2 YSYEKL. V gave up 0 bases and J gave up 15 bases, with 14 bases separating them. Here the CDR3 DNA reads TGCGCCAGCAGCCAAGATGGGGGACTCCACGTGTTTTTT. Translated, it gives CASSQDGGLHVFF.

The V call is TRBV14, the J call TRBJ2-7, with D perhaps TRBD1 (6 bases). CDR3 length: 12 residues. Deletions cut 6 bases from V and 7 bases from J, with 13 bases between. Germline-derived CDR1 and CDR2 are SGHDN and FVKESK. CDR3 in amino acids: CASRGTLGEQYF. CDR3 sequence (DNA): TGTGCCAGCAGGGGGACACTCGGTGAGCAGTACTTC.

This sequence joins TRBV6-1 and TRBJ1-1, with TRBD1 identical over 10 bases. Losses at the gene ends were 1 base for V and 7 bases for J; bases not matched to a gene: 6. This CDR3 is built from 15 residues. Germline V lookup: CDR1 MNHNS, CDR2 SASEGT. The CDR3 reads CASSEGQGARNEAFF. For the CDR3, the DNA is TGTGCCAGCAGTGAAGGACAGGGGGCGCGGAATGAAGCTTTCTTT.

The J gene is TRBJ1-2, the V gene TRBV4-1; D is perhaps TRBD1 (5 bases). CDR3 length: 14 residues. V gave up 2 bases and J gave up 3 bases, with 10 bases separating them. Looked up from germline, CDR1 is MGHRA and CDR2 is YSYEKL. The chain's CDR3 is CASSQWGEDYGYTF. The CDR3, as DNA: TGCGCCAGCAGCCAATGGGGGGAGGACTATGGCTACACCTTC.

V usage is TRBV12-3 or TRBV12-4 and J usage is TRBJ1-5; maybe TRBD1 (6 bases). Deletions cut 7 bases from V and 9 bases from J, with 16 bases between. CDR3 length: 13 residues. CDR3 DNA sequence: TGTGCCAGCAACCTACAGGGTAGCCTGCCCCAGCATTTT. Translation gives CASNLQGSLPQHF.

This clone is a singleton in its sample. The V and J genes are TRBV28 and TRBJ2-1; D remains unclear. The V gene's germline CDR1 is MDHEN and CDR2 SYDVKM. V was shortened by 4 bases and J by 2 bases, with 15 bases between the two germline ends. The CDR3 has 16 amino acids. CDR3 amino acids: CASSSPTAATYNEQFF. The CDR3 bases are TGTGCCAGCAGTTCCCCTACTGCTGCAACCTACAATGAGCAGTTCTTC. The complete variable domain, with remaining parts taken from reference TRBV28 and TRBJ2-1, reads DVKVTQSSRYLVKRTGEKVFLECVQDMDHENMFWYRQDPGLGLRLIYFSYDVKMKEKGDIPEGYSVSREKKERFSLILESASTNQTSMYLCASSSPTAATYNEQFFGPGTRLTVL.

This chain connects TRBV2 to TRBJ2-5, with D perhaps matching TRBD2 (6 bases). This CDR3 region has 10 residues. CDR1 is SNHLY, CDR2 FYNNEI, per germline. For the CDR3, the DNA is TGTGCGGGGGGTCAAGAGACCCAGTACTTC. Translating gives CAGGQETQYF.

V gene TRBV19 combines with J gene TRBJ1-1, with D possibly matching TRBD1 (5 bases). V was cut by 9 bases and J by 4 bases, with 12 bases left in between. The germline V gene has CDR1 LNHDA and CDR2 SQIVND (reference sequence). This CDR3 region has 12 residues. The CDR3 nucleotides are TGTGCCAGCGGGGCGGGGGGCACTGAAGCTTTCTTT. This encodes CASGAGGTEAFF.

This clone was observed a few times. The genes are TRBV12-5 and TRBJ2-7, with D possibly matching TRBD1 (6 bases). V was clipped by 5 bases and J by 5 bases, with 10 bases between them. Per germline, CDR1 LGHNT and CDR2 FRNRAP. The CDR3 covers 12 residues. The CDR3 DNA reads as TGTGCTAGTGGTACGCGGACAGACGAGCAGTACTTC. Protein: CASGTRTDEQYF.

On this clone: The junction differs from germline at one of its ends, possibly a read error. The V gene is TRBV5-4, the J gene TRBJ1-2, with TRBD1 as a possible D gene (6 bases). The germline CDR1 and CDR2 sequences are SGHNT and YYREEE (reference sequence). This CDR3 comprises 12 residues. CDR3 coding DNA: TGTGCCAGCAGCTTTTCGGCGGGGGCGGAGCACTTC. As protein: CASSFSAGAEHF. The full variable domain, its missing parts supplied by reference TRBV5-4 and TRBJ1-2, is ETGVTQSPTHLIKTRGQQVTLRCSSQSGHNTVSWYQQALGQGPQFIFQYYREEENGRGNFPPRFSGLQFPNYSSELNVNALELDDSALYLCASSFSAGAEHFGSGTRLTVV.

The chain has TRBV11-3 and TRBJ2-6; TRBD2 might be the D (6 bases). Germline V gene lookup returns CDR1 SGHNT and CDR2 YENEEA. The CDR3 totals 15 residues. With 1 base removed from V and 2 bases from J, the gap between germline ends came to 6 bases. The CDR3 loop reads CASSLGGAGANVLTF. The CDR3 DNA sequence: TGTGCCAGCAGCTTAGGGGGGGCTGGGGCCAACGTCCTGACTTTC.

This clone has at least ten counts. V and J are TRBV19 and TRBJ2-1; TRBD1 aligns across 7 bases. Germline trimming cut 5 bases from V and 9 bases from J; bases unmatched to any gene: 7. Germline V CDR1 and CDR2: LNHDA, SQIVND (reference sequence). The CDR3 has 13 amino acids. This CDR3 reads CASSYQGVGEQFF. In nucleotides, the CDR3 is TGTGCCAGTAGTTATCAGGGGGTTGGTGAGCAGTTCTTC.

The chain recombines TRBV19 with TRBJ2-2, with D possibly TRBD1 on 6 matching bases. The CDR3 has 15 amino acids. Per germline, CDR1 LNHDA and CDR2 SQIVND (reference sequence). Trimming took 6 bases from V and 5 from J, leaving 16 bases between them. The CDR3 DNA sequence: TGTGCCAGTAGCCCAGGGGAAGGGAAAACCGGGGAGCTGTTTTTT. It codes for CASSPGEGKTGELFF.

This clone was recorded once. The V and J genes are TRBV5-1 and TRBJ1-4; possible D gene TRBD1, 5 bases. The CDR3 is 15 amino acids. The V gene lost 4 bases and the J gene lost 4 bases, with 14 bases spanning the gap. Germline values: CDR1 SGHRS, CDR2 YFSETQ. The CDR3 loop is CASSRAAGNNEKLFF. The CDR3 region has the DNA TGCGCCAGCAGCCGGGCGGCAGGGAATAATGAAAAACTGTTTTTT. Full variable domain (rest looked up from reference TRBV5-1 and TRBJ1-4): KAGVTQTPRYLIKTRGQQVTLSCSPISGHRSVSWYQQTPGQGLQFLFEYFSETQRNKGNFPGRFSGRQFSNSRSEMNVSTLELGDSALYLCASSRAAGNNEKLFFGSGTQLSVL.

This clone was detected a few times. This chain connects TRBV6-5 to TRBJ1-1; 7 bases map to TRBD1. CDR1 MNHEY and CDR2 SVGAGI come from the germline V gene. The CDR3 runs 14 residues. The V gene end was trimmed by 6 bases and the J gene end by 6 bases; junction bases not matched to a gene: 10. CDR3 sequence: CASSLTTGIPEAFF. DNA of the CDR3: TGTGCCAGCAGCCTCACGACAGGGATCCCTGAAGCTTTCTTT.